These 21 T cell receptor beta chains came from one sample sequenced in a study of T cell responses to AZD1222 COVID-19 vaccine. TCRdb's copy holds only in-frame clones and misses some; the assay was immunoSEQ multiplex PCR. The sample shows around 140,000 clones, under 90% of them seen only once. The specimen was peripheral blood, collected 28 days after the second AZD1222 dose. The origin of the receptors is an adult who received the AZD1222 COVID-19 vaccine.

The chain couples TRBV11-2 to TRBJ2-7, with TRBD2 as a possible D gene (7 bases). The CDR3 is 15 residues long. The germline gives CDR1 SGHAT, CDR2 FQNNGV. V gave up 0 bases and J gave up 3 bases, with 12 bases separating them. CDR3 sequence: CASSLDAGAHYEQYV. As DNA, the CDR3 is TGTGCCAGCAGCTTAGACGCGGGGGCCCACTACGAGCAGTACGTC.

This chain uses TRBV28 with TRBJ1-4, with TRBD1 matching over 9 bases. Germline values: CDR1 MDHEN, CDR2 SYDVKM. CDR3 size: 15 residues. V shed 6 bases and J 8 bases; nucleotides not matched to a gene: 10. This CDR3 is CASRDSMTGGEKLFF. The DNA of the CDR3 is TGTGCCAGCAGGGACAGTATGACAGGGGGAGAAAAACTGTTTTTT.

V and J are TRBV30 and TRBJ2-3; D call uncertain. Germline V gene lookup returns CDR1 GTSNPN and CDR2 SVGIG (reference sequence). This CDR3 has 12 amino acids. Trimming removed 5 bases at V and 8 bases at J, with 14 bases between. The CDR3 nucleotides are TGTGCCTGGGGGATGACTGCCCGTACGCAGTATTTT. This sequence encodes CAWGMTARTQYF.

In DNA form, the CDR3 reads TGCAGTGCTCGCTACACAGATACGCAGTATTTT. Its translation is CSARYTDTQYF. This chain links TRBV20-1 with TRBJ2-3; D gene ambiguous. Germline V gene data show CDR1 as DFQATT and CDR2 as SNEGSKA (reference sequence). V was shortened by 5 bases and J by 2 bases, with 5 bases between the two germline ends. This CDR3 spans 11 amino acids.

The chain links TRBV10-3 to TRBJ1-1, with D possibly matching TRBD1 (6 bases). CDR1 is ENHRY, CDR2 SYGVKD, per germline. CDR3 length: 14 amino acids. Trimming removed 6 bases from V and 6 bases from J, with 17 bases in between. The CDR3 spells CAIRGGGRGAEAFF. CDR3 coding DNA: TGTGCCATCAGAGGAGGGGGGCGAGGGGCTGAAGCTTTCTTT.

This clone was seen a handful of times. The rearrangement links TRBV5-1 to TRBJ1-1, with D unclear. Germline V gene lookup returns CDR1 SGHRS and CDR2 YFSETQ. V was pared by 0 bases and J by 2 bases, with 11 bases between. CDR3 size: 15 residues. This CDR3 is CASSLGGARNTEAFF. The CDR3 DNA follows: TGCGCCAGCAGCTTGGGTGGAGCAAGAAACACTGAAGCTTTCTTT.

This sequence joins TRBV5-6 and TRBJ1-2; tentatively, D is TRBD1 (6 bases). Trimming took 5 bases from V and 5 from J, leaving 16 bases between them. The germline V gene has CDR1 SGHDT and CDR2 YYEEEE. This CDR3 is built from 14 residues. The CDR3 protein is CASRPLQGGYGYTF. The DNA of the CDR3 is TGTGCCAGCAGGCCCTTACAGGGTGGGTATGGCTACACCTTC.

This clone has only a few counts. V and J are TRBV7-6 and TRBJ1-6, with TRBD1 matching over 12 bases. Germline V gene data show CDR1 as SGHVS and CDR2 as FNYEAQ. The CDR3 loop spans 17 amino acids. V lost 4 bases to trimming and J lost 6 bases; unmatched junction nucleotides: 7. In nucleotides, the CDR3 is TGTGCCAGCAGCTACGGGACAGGGGGCTTGAGTAATTCACCCCTCCACTTT. Its translation: CASSYGTGGLSNSPLHF.

This rearrangement joins TRBV28 to TRBJ1-5; no firm D call. Trimming removed 5 bases at V and 9 bases at J, with 11 bases between. The length of the CDR3 is 12 residues. Germline CDR1 is MDHEN and CDR2 is SYDVKM. The CDR3 bases are TGTGCCAGCAGTCCCTTTGATTTGCCCCAGCATTTT. Translated: CASSPFDLPQHF.

The rearrangement links TRBV14 to TRBJ1-3; D gene unclear. The CDR3 has 16 amino acids. Germline V CDR1 and CDR2: SGHDN, FVKESK. The V end lost 2 bases, the J end lost 0 bases, and 11 bases lay between the germline ends. CDR3 sequence (DNA): TGTGCCAGCAGCCAAATTATCGGCGGCTCTGGAAACACCATATATTTT. Translating gives CASSQIIGGSGNTIYF.

The rearrangement links TRBV2 to TRBJ2-2; no reliable D call. The CDR3 totals 13 residues. V was shortened by 7 bases and J by 6 bases, with 12 bases between the two germline ends. Germline V gives CDR1 SNHLY, CDR2 FYNNEI. The CDR3 DNA sequence: TGTGCCAGCATGACTCCTCCGTCCGGGGAGCTGTTTTTT. Translation gives CASMTPPSGELFF.

This chain joins TRBV7-6 and TRBJ2-2; perhaps TRBD2 as D (5 bases). V lost 8 bases and J lost 4, with 8 bases in between. The CDR3 is made up of 12 amino acids. The germline gives CDR1 SGHVS, CDR2 FNYEAQ. CDR3: CASAGGTGELFF. The CDR3 DNA sequence: TGTGCCAGCGCTGGAGGCACCGGGGAGCTGTTTTTT.

The V gene is TRBV7-2, the J gene TRBJ2-3, with 7 bases that match TRBD2. J gave up 7 bases and V 0 bases, and 4 bases lay outside the gene matches. The V gene's germline CDR1 is SGHTA and CDR2 FQGNSA. The CDR3 contains 14 residues. This CDR3 reads CASSLAGGPHTQYF. DNA for the CDR3: TGTGCCAGCAGCTTAGCGGGAGGGCCGCATACGCAGTATTTT.

The rearrangement uses TRBV7-8 and TRBJ2-7; D remains ambiguous. Trimming stripped 1 base from V and 0 bases from J, with 10 bases between. The V gene's germline CDR1 is SGHVS and CDR2 FQNEAQ. The CDR3 covers 15 residues. The DNA for the CDR3 is TGTGCCAGCAGCTTAGAAGACGGTTACTCCTACGAGCAGTACTTC. Its protein is CASSLEDGYSYEQYF.

The chain recombines TRBV18 with TRBJ2-7; 8 bases agree with TRBD2. Trimming removed 4 bases from V and 0 bases from J; junction bases left unmatched: 11. CDR3 size: 17 residues. The V gene's germline CDR1 is KGHSH and CDR2 LQKENI. In nucleotides, the CDR3 is TGTGCCAGCTCACGCGCCACATCTACTAGCGGCTCCTACGAGCAGTACTTC. Its translation is CASSRATSTSGSYEQYF. The variable domain in full, with the rest retrieved from reference TRBV18 and TRBJ2-7, is NAGVMQNPRHLVRRRGQEARLRCSPMKGHSHVYWYRQLPEEGLKFMVYLQKENIIDESGMPKERFSAEFPKEGPSILRIQQVVRGDSAAYFCASSRATSTSGSYEQYFGPGTRLTVT.

The chain is built from TRBV7-9 and TRBJ2-7; tentative D call: TRBD2 (6 bases). Germline values: CDR1 SEHNR, CDR2 FQNEAQ (reference sequence). This CDR3 contains 13 residues. Trimming shortened V by 3 bases and J by 6 bases, and 12 bases separated the two germline ends. CDR3 DNA sequence: TGTGCCAGCAGCTTGACGGGAGTAGGCGAGCAGTACTTC. It specifies CASSLTGVGEQYF.

The chain is built from TRBV19 and TRBJ2-1; 13 bases map to TRBD2. V dropped 3 bases and J dropped 9; count of bases not matched to a gene: 5. This CDR3 is 15 amino acids long. The germline V gene has CDR1 LNHDA and CDR2 SQIVND (reference sequence). The CDR3 reads CASSMTSGGRVEQFF. DNA for the CDR3: TGTGCCAGTAGTATGACTAGCGGGGGGAGGGTTGAGCAGTTCTTC.

J is TRBJ2-7 and V is TRBV6-5; D is unclear. Germline-derived CDR1 and CDR2 are MNHEY and SVGAGI. Trimming took off 5 bases at V and 7 bases at J, with 9 bases between the two ends. The CDR3 spans 11 residues. The CDR3 region is CASSKFEEQYF. The CDR3 region has the DNA TGTGCCAGCAGTAAATTTGAAGAGCAGTACTTC.

The gene calls are TRBV18 and TRBJ1-2; D perhaps matches TRBD1 (6 bases). The CDR3 is made up of 15 amino acids. V shed 4 bases and J shed 3 bases, with 15 bases lying between them. In germline, CDR1 is KGHSH, CDR2 LQKENI. The CDR3 nucleotides read TGTGCCAGCTCACTAAGCCTACAGGGTGACTATGGCTACACCTTC. Translated, it gives CASSLSLQGDYGYTF. Drawing the rest from reference TRBV18 and TRBJ1-2, the complete variable domain is NAGVMQNPRHLVRRRGQEARLRCSPMKGHSHVYWYRQLPEEGLKFMVYLQKENIIDESGMPKERFSAEFPKEGPSILRIQQVVRGDSAAYFCASSLSLQGDYGYTFGSGTRLTVV.

The chain recombines TRBV19 with TRBJ2-2, with D possibly being TRBD1 or TRBD2 (6 bases each). V lost 9 bases and J 4 bases, leaving 15 bases between the germline ends. Germline loops: CDR1 LNHDA, CDR2 SQIVND (reference sequence). The CDR3 runs 14 residues. In DNA, the CDR3 is TGTGCCAGCACGACTAGGGGGATCACCGGGGAGCTGTTTTTT. This gives the protein CASTTRGITGELFF.

The rearrangement links TRBV9 to TRBJ2-2; TRBD2 agrees at 8 bases. Germline lookup yields CDR1 SGDLS and CDR2 YYNGEE. The ends lost 3 bases at V and 3 bases at J; junction bases unmatched: 7. The CDR3 runs to 16 residues. The DNA of the CDR3 is TGTGCCAGCAGCGCACCCGGGACTAGAGACACCGGGGAGCTGTTTTTT. This gives the protein CASSAPGTRDTGELFF. Full variable domain (outside the CDR3, taken from reference TRBV9 and TRBJ2-2): DSGVTQTPKHLITATGQRVTLRCSPRSGDLSVYWYQQSLDQGLQFLIQYYNGEERAKGNILERFSAQQFPDLHSELNLSSLELGDSALYFCASSAPGTRDTGELFFGEGSRLTVL.